The entry that follows covers one T cell receptor (beta chain) sequence. Its antigen is not identified. The source of the sample is a study of graft-versus-host responses after intestinal transplantation. Study as a whole: Recipients received multivisceral, liver-intestinal, or isolated intestinal transplants. After anti-thymocyte globulin induction, recipients took tacrolimus and steroids for three to four years. Whole-study findings and limits: Some patients had graft-donor T cell macrochimerism, and their allografts showed high graft-versus-host to host-versus-graft clonal ratios. Recipient marrow contained GvH clones, some of which appeared first in ileum or blood.

TCRdb's copy holds only in-frame clones and misses some; the assay was immunoSEQ multiplex PCR. The sample holds roughly 89,000 clones, roughly nine tenths seen once. The V gene's germline CDR1 is MNHEY and CDR2 SVGAGI. The CDR3 contains 13 residues. Losses at the gene ends were 7 bases for V and 4 bases for J; bases not matched to a gene: 3. The receptor comes from a human donor who received an intestinal transplant. The chain couples TRBV6-5 to TRBJ2-1; TRBD2 aligns across 8 bases. This specimen consisted of unstimulated CD4+ T cells sorted from spleen or lymph node cells, obtained before intestinal transplant. CDR3 coding DNA: TGTGCCAGCACGGGGGGGCTGTACAATGAGCAGTTCTTC. Translating gives CASTGGLYNEQFF.